Following are 12 T cell receptor beta chains from one sample sequenced in a study of long-term antiretroviral therapy in people with HIV (dated by TCRdb to the early 2020s). Sequencing of the TRB variable region was done with the immunoSEQ hsTCRB v3.0 assay at survey level resolution. TCRdb stores this immuneACCESS table with in-frame sequences only. Part of the clones is absent; in the studies checked, under half of the shortfall reflects unresolved V genes, and no reason is known for the rest. The sample table holds under 20,000 clones, of which approximately 80% were seen once. Jointly, the top ten make up approximately 4.9% of the sample. This specimen consisted of unsorted PBMCs, obtained 0.1 years before starting antiretroviral therapy. These receptor sequences come from a man in his late teens or twenties with HIV.

The CDR3: CASSEQGVITEAFF. The DNA of the CDR3 is TGCGCCAGCAGCGAACAGGGGGTCATCACTGAAGCTTTCTTT. The genes are TRBV5-1 and TRBJ1-1, with 8 bases aligning to TRBD1. The CDR3 spans 14 residues. The ends lost 4 bases at V and 4 bases at J; junction bases unmatched: 6. In germline, CDR1 is SGHRS, CDR2 YFSETQ.

The chain couples TRBV27 to TRBJ1-5; 9 nucleotides line up with TRBD1. Germline CDR1 MNHEY, CDR2 SMNVEV (reference sequence). Unmatched junction bases numbered 11, after V lost 5 bases and J lost 3 bases. This CDR3 is 17 amino acids long. The DNA of the CDR3 is TGTGCCAGCAGTCCAAGGACAGGGGTAGTATTCAATCAGCCCCAGCATTTT. It encodes CASSPRTGVVFNQPQHF.

The chain carries TRBV28 and TRBJ2-6; TRBD1 agrees at 8 bases. The V segment lost 6 bases and the J segment 2 bases; nucleotides outside the gene matches: 3. Germline CDR1 and CDR2: MDHEN and SYDVKM. This CDR3 region has 15 residues. The CDR3 sequence: CASSLTGAGANVLTF. DNA of the CDR3: TGTGCCAGCAGCCTGACAGGGGCTGGGGCCAACGTCCTGACTTTC.

This clone was seen a handful of times. The chain is built from TRBV18 and TRBJ2-7; 9 bases are shared with TRBD1. CDR3 length: 11 amino acids. Germline V gene sequence: CDR1 KGHSH, CDR2 LQKENI. Trimming at V came to 5 bases and at J to 11 bases, leaving 4 bases not matched to a gene. The CDR3 nucleotides read TGTGCCAGCTCAGGACAGGGGAAGGAGTACTTC. Translating it yields CASSGQGKEYF.

V gene TRBV4-2 combines with J gene TRBJ2-1; 9 bases map to TRBD2. Looked up from germline, CDR1 is LGHNA and CDR2 is YNFKEQ. The CDR3 consists of 14 residues. V gave up 1 base and J gave up 9 bases; unmatched junction bases: 4. CDR3 in DNA: TGTGCCAGCAGCCAAGTTCCTAGCGGGGTTGAGCAGTTCTTC. It codes for CASSQVPSGVEQFF.

This clone occurred a few times. The chain recombines TRBV21-1 with TRBJ1-6. TRBV21-1 corresponds to a pseudogene. The CDR3 sequence is 15 residues long. The CDR3 loop reads CASSNAVGTNSPLHF. The CDR3 nucleotides are TGTGCCAGCAGCAATGCGGTAGGCACAAATTCACCCCTCCACTTT.

The gene calls are TRBV15 and TRBJ2-1, with D possibly matching TRBD2 (6 bases). The germline V and J ends were trimmed by 8 bases and 1 base, with 9 bases remaining between them. From germline, CDR1 is LNHNV and CDR2 YYDKDF (reference sequence). The CDR3 length is 13 residues. The CDR3 DNA reads as TGTGCCACCCGCGGGGCATCCTACAATGAGCAGTTCTTC. The encoded protein is CATRGASYNEQFF.

The chain joins TRBV7-2 to TRBJ1-3; 7 bases are a match to TRBD1. There are 14 residues in the CDR3. The J segment lost 3 bases and the V segment lost 4 bases, leaving 3 bases of the junction unmatched. Germline assignment: CDR1 SGHTA and CDR2 FQGNSA. The CDR3 DNA is TGTGCCAGCAGCTCCCACAGGGGTGGAAACACCATATATTTT. Translation: CASSSHRGGNTIYF.

The chain couples TRBV9 to TRBJ2-3; D might be TRBD1 or TRBD2, each matching 5 bases. CDR3 length: 14 residues. Trimming cost V 0 bases and J 4 bases, with 9 bases left between them. Germline CDR1 reads SGDLS; CDR2 reads YYNGEE. The CDR3: CASSVEGPPDTQYF. In nucleotides, the CDR3 is TGTGCCAGCAGCGTAGAGGGACCCCCAGATACGCAGTATTTT.

The rearrangement joins TRBV4-1 to TRBJ1-1; 8 bases are a match to TRBD1. The CDR3 extends over 15 amino acids. V lost 4 bases to trimming and J lost 5 bases; unmatched junction nucleotides: 9. Germline-derived CDR1 and CDR2 are MGHRA and YSYEKL. Here the CDR3 reads CASSLGQGFLTEAFF. CDR3 in DNA: TGCGCCAGCAGCCTTGGACAGGGTTTTTTGACTGAAGCTTTCTTT.

This rearrangement joins TRBV5-4 to TRBJ2-5; TRBD1 aligns across 7 bases. Germline CDR1 is SGHNT and CDR2 is YYREEE (reference sequence). The CDR3 runs to 15 residues. V dropped 2 bases and J dropped 1; count of bases not matched to a gene: 5. The CDR3 DNA is TGTGCCAGCAGCTTAGGGACAGATGTCCAAGAGACCCAGTACTTC. Translating it yields CASSLGTDVQETQYF.

The V call is TRBV7-9, the J call TRBJ2-7; D possibly corresponds to TRBD1 (6 bases). Germline CDR1 and CDR2: SEHNR and FQNEAQ (reference sequence). This CDR3 contains 14 residues. V was clipped by 6 bases and J by 6 bases, with 18 bases between them. The CDR3 region is CASSPGAGRGEQYF. The DNA for the CDR3 is TGTGCCAGCAGTCCAGGGGCAGGTAGGGGCGAGCAGTACTTC.